The 21 T cell receptor beta chains below all came from one sample that was sequenced in a study of T cell repertoires in cytomegalovirus infection. TCRdb re-called the reads through MiXCR, storing one row per CDR3 protein. The sample records approximately 1,000,000 distinct CDR3 sequences, roughly 30% being singletons. The antigens these receptors bind are not known. Here the sequenced sample was cultured CD8+ T cells from PBMCs, taken from culture after CMV antigen stimulation. These TCRs come from a human donor in good health (CMV status not recorded). Some clones in this sample may be carry-over from other donors' samples.

As regards this clonotype: The conserved closing phenylalanine or tryptophan is absent in this CDR3, likely reflecting a read error. J is TRBJ1-3 and V is TRBV7-4, with D perhaps matching TRBD1 (6 bases). The CDR3 runs to 17 residues. Looked up from germline, CDR1 is SGHVT and CDR2 is SQSDAQ. The ends were cut back, 3 bases at V and 0 bases at J, with 15 bases in the middle. The chain's CDR3 is CASSLVDRPSSGNTIYS. Here the CDR3 DNA reads TGTGCCAGCAGCTTGGTGGACAGACCTTCCTCTGGAAACACCATATATTCT.

The chain recombines TRBV12-3 or TRBV12-4 with TRBJ2-3; no clear D. With 3 bases removed from V and 6 bases from J, the gap between germline ends came to 7 bases. The CDR3 covers 12 residues. Here the CDR3 DNA reads TGTGCCAGCAGTTTTCCGCTGGATACGCAGTATTTT. This encodes CASSFPLDTQYF.

This clonotype was seen only once. The chain combines TRBV6-6 with TRBJ2-5, with 10 bases that match TRBD2. From germline, CDR1 is MNHNY and CDR2 SVGAGI (reference sequence). V dropped 8 bases and J dropped 4; count of bases not matched to a gene: 10. This CDR3 comprises 15 residues. In nucleotides, the CDR3 is TGTGCCAGCGGGGTTGAGCGGGGGGGCGTAGAGACCCAGTACTTC. It encodes CASGVERGGVETQYF.

The V and J genes are TRBV4-1 and TRBJ1-4, with D maybe TRBD1 (5 bases). Germline CDR1 MGHRA, CDR2 YSYEKL. Between the trimmed V and J ends, which lost 0 bases and 8 bases, there was a span of 13 bases. The CDR3 totals 15 residues. The DNA for the CDR3 is TGCGCCAGCAGCCAAGATGGGGGGAGACGCGAAAAACTGTTTTTT. Translating it yields CASSQDGGRREKLFF.

The gene calls are TRBV7-9 and TRBJ2-3, with 7 bases aligning to TRBD1. Germline loops: CDR1 SEHNR, CDR2 FQNEAQ (reference sequence). Trimming at V came to 5 bases and at J to 2 bases, leaving 7 bases not matched to a gene. This CDR3 region has 15 residues. CDR3 region: CASSPPDRNTDTQYF. CDR3 sequence (DNA): TGTGCCAGCAGCCCCCCGGACAGGAACACAGATACGCAGTATTTT.

V usage is TRBV5-5 and J usage is TRBJ2-5, with D possibly being TRBD1 (6 bases). Germline CDR1 is SGHKS and CDR2 is YYEKEE (reference sequence). V was clipped by 4 bases and J by 1 base, with 14 bases between them. The CDR3 runs to 15 residues. CDR3 in DNA: TGTGCCAGCAGCCGCGGACAGATCTTCCAAGAGACCCAGTACTTC. Amino acid sequence: CASSRGQIFQETQYF.

This clonotype was seen only a few times. This chain links TRBV27 with TRBJ2-4; 14 bases agree with TRBD2. CDR1 is MNHEY and CDR2 is SMNVEV in the germline V gene (reference sequence). The CDR3 covers 18 residues. Trimming took 6 bases from V and 1 from J; bases not matched to a gene: 8. The CDR3 is CASSWGTSGGLAKNIQYF. In DNA form, the CDR3 reads TGTGCCAGCAGCTGGGGGACTAGCGGGGGACTGGCCAAAAACATTCAGTACTTC.

In its sample, this clonotype was seen a few times. V is TRBV7-2 and J is TRBJ2-5, with 11 bases matching TRBD2. V was clipped by 3 bases and J by 7 bases; unmatched bases: 7. Germline V gene lookup returns CDR1 SGHTA and CDR2 FQGNSA. The CDR3 has 15 residues. CDR3 DNA sequence: TGTGCCAGCAGCTTTAATAGCGGGGGGGGCCGGACCCAGTACTTC. This translates into CASSFNSGGGRTQYF.

The table lists this clonotype with a few counts. This chain connects TRBV7-2 to TRBJ2-7; D ambiguous. Looked up from germline, CDR1 is SGHTA and CDR2 is FQGNSA. CDR3 length equals 14 residues. Trimming took 5 bases from V and 0 from J, leaving 11 bases between them. The CDR3 bases are TGTGCCAGCAGCCCTGATGCAAGCTCCTACGAGCAGTACGTC. The encoded protein is CASSPDASSYEQYV.

As concerns this clonotype: One base away lies a much larger clone, so this may be a sequencing read error. The genes are TRBV7-2 and TRBJ1-6; maybe TRBD1 (5 bases). The CDR3 extends over 14 amino acids. Between the trimmed V and J ends, which lost 7 bases and 8 bases, there was a span of 15 bases. The germline gives CDR1 SGHTA, CDR2 FQGNSA. For the CDR3, the DNA is TGTGCCAGCAACCATTTAGGGACTTATTCACCCCTCCACTTT. Residues: CASNHLGTYSPLHF.

About this clonotype: Since a much larger clone is just one base distant, this may be a read error. This chain links TRBV7-6 with TRBJ1-3; unclear D gene. In germline, CDR1 is SGHVS, CDR2 FNYEAQ. The CDR3 has 15 residues. CDR3 sequence: CAGSLAWVPEDTIYF. CDR3 coding DNA: TGTGCCGGCAGCTTAGCTTGGGTCCCTGAAGACACCATATATTTT. Full variable domain (missing parts from reference TRBV7-6 and TRBJ1-3): GAGVSQSPRYKVTKRGQDVALRCDPISGHVSLYWYRQALGQGPEFLTYFNYEAQQDKSGLPNDRFSAERPEGSISTLTIQRTEQRDSAMYRCAGSLAWVPEDTIYFGEGSWLTVV.

V is TRBV3-1 and J is TRBJ2-1; TRBD1 agrees at 10 bases. Per the germline V gene, CDR1 is LGHDT and CDR2 is YNNKEL (reference sequence). This CDR3 is 15 amino acids long. With V trimmed by 7 bases and J by 6 bases, 9 bases remained unmatched. CDR3 nucleotide sequence: TGTGCCAGCATCCAGGACAGGGGGAATCCCAATGAGCAGTTCTTC. It codes for CASIQDRGNPNEQFF.

The V call is TRBV15, the J call TRBJ2-5; a weak D match, TRBD1 (5 bases). Germline CDR1 reads LNHNV; CDR2 reads YYDKDF (reference sequence). This CDR3 comprises 16 residues. Trimming removed 0 bases from V and 5 bases from J, with 16 bases in between. CDR3 sequence (DNA): TGTGCCACCAGCAGAGATTCCAGGGTCGGTGGGGAGACCCAGTACTTC. Translating it yields CATSRDSRVGGETQYF.

The CDR3 DNA sequence: TGTGCCAGCAGCTTCTGGGACGGCGAGCTGTTTTTT. Translation: CASSFWDGELFF. The rearrangement joins TRBV5-6 to TRBJ2-2; either TRBD1 or TRBD2 may fit D (5 bases each). The CDR3 sequence is 12 residues long. Germline CDR1 SGHDT, CDR2 YYEEEE. The germline V and J ends were trimmed by 2 bases and 11 bases, with 10 bases remaining between them.

The chain couples TRBV6-1 to TRBJ1-5; the D gene is possibly TRBD1 (5 bases). CDR3 length: 15 amino acids. Looked up from germline, CDR1 is MNHNS and CDR2 is SASEGT. The V end was cut by 3 bases, the J end by 0 bases, with 9 bases between. CDR3 nucleotide sequence: TGTGCCAGCAGTGACGGGGACTCTAGCAATCAGCCCCAGCATTTT. Amino acids: CASSDGDSSNQPQHF.

J is TRBJ1-1 and V is TRBV6-1; D might be TRBD1 (5 bases). Germline-derived CDR1 and CDR2 are MNHNS and SASEGT. The CDR3 runs to 15 residues. V was pared by 4 bases and J by 1 base, with 13 bases between. CDR3 nucleotide sequence: TGTGCCAGCAGTGGACAGCCGATGGCGAACACTGAAGCTTTCTTT. This translates into CASSGQPMANTEAFF.

J is TRBJ1-5 and V is TRBV19; TRBD1 might be the D (5 bases). V was clipped by 6 bases and J by 0 bases, with 15 bases between them. The V gene's germline CDR1 is LNHDA and CDR2 SQIVND (reference sequence). CDR3 length: 16 residues. The CDR3 DNA reads TGTGCCAGTAGGCTCCAGGGCGAATATAGCAATCAGCCCCAGCATTTT. Amino acid sequence: CASRLQGEYSNQPQHF.

On this clonotype: One base away lies a much larger clone, so this may be a sequencing read error. The J gene is TRBJ2-7, the V gene TRBV7-6; 8 positions agree with TRBD1. Looked up from germline, CDR1 is SGHVS and CDR2 is FNYEAQ. The length of the CDR3 is 15 residues. DNA for the CDR3: TGTGCTAGCAGCTCGGGGACAGGAGTATTCTACGAGAAGTACTTC. It translates to CASSSGTGVFYEKYF.

V usage is TRBV9 and J usage is TRBJ2-7; 12 bases are a match to TRBD2. Losses at the gene ends were 2 bases for V and 5 bases for J; bases not matched to a gene: 5. The CDR3 extends over 15 amino acids. Germline V gene data show CDR1 as SGDLS and CDR2 as YYNGEE. CDR3 sequence (DNA): TGTGCCAGCAGCGTCCTAGCGGGGGGGGTCCACGAGCAGTACTTC. It codes for CASSVLAGGVHEQYF.

CDR3 sequence: CASSQKLAGGPGSEQFF. The CDR3 DNA sequence: TGTGCCAGCAGCCAGAAGTTAGCGGGGGGGCCGGGGAGTGAGCAGTTCTTC. V usage is TRBV14 and J usage is TRBJ2-1; TRBD2 matches 11 bases. Germline V gene sequence: CDR1 SGHDN, CDR2 FVKESK. There are 17 residues in the CDR3. V dropped 3 bases and J dropped 9; count of bases not matched to a gene: 13.

The table lists this clonotype with a few counts. V is TRBV5-6 and J is TRBJ1-4; D is undetermined. Deletions cut 0 bases from V and 8 bases from J, with 20 bases between. The CDR3 contains 17 residues. Germline V lookup: CDR1 SGHDT, CDR2 YYEEEE. CDR3 region: CASSLDQAYPRGEKLFF. The CDR3, as DNA: TGTGCCAGCAGCTTGGACCAGGCTTACCCGCGAGGAGAAAAACTGTTTTTT.